This T cell receptor beta chain was recovered during a study of shared clonotypes between healthy human individuals. The length of the CDR3 is 13 residues. Per germline, CDR1 MDHEN and CDR2 SYDVKM. The ends lost 4 bases at V and 6 bases at J; junction bases unmatched: 1. Sequencing used immunoSEQ multiplex PCR; TCRdb keeps in-frame clones, though not all of them. The sample shows approximately 1,500,000 clones, roughly 98% of them seen only once. The genes are TRBV28 and TRBJ1-4; 8 bases agree with TRBD1. Input material: naive CD4+ T cells sorted from blood. Documented subset: CD45RA+ positively selected. This TCR came from a man aged 25-45 years in good health. The CDR3 DNA reads TGTGCCAGCAGTTCGACAGGGGATGAAAAACTGTTTTTT. This gives the protein CASSSTGDEKLFF.